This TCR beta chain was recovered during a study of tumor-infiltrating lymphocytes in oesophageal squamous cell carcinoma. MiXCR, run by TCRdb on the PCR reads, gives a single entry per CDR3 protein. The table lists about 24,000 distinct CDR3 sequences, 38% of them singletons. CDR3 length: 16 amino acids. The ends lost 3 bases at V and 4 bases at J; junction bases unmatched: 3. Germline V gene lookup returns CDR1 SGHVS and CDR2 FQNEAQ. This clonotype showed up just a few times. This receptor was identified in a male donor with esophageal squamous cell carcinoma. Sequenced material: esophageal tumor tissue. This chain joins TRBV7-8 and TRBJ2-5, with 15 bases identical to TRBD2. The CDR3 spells CASSFPGLAGGETQYF. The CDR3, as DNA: TGTGCCAGCAGCTTCCCGGGACTAGCGGGAGGAGAGACCCAGTACTTC.